Included here is one T cell receptor (beta chain) sequence, with context. The CDR3 runs to 16 residues. The germline V gene has CDR1 ENHRY and CDR2 SYGVKD. The germline V and J ends were trimmed by 10 bases and 2 bases, with 22 bases remaining between them. Profiled with immunoSEQ multiplex PCR; TCRdb holds only in-frame clones, not every one. This sample has 75,000 to 100,000 clones, with roughly 91% found just once. The source of the sample is a study of control samples from healthy donors and cancer patients. Sample: blood. The sequence was obtained from a man aged 45-60 years in good health. This chain links TRBV10-3 with TRBJ2-3, with D possibly called TRBD1 or TRBD2 (5 bases each). CDR3 nucleotides: TGTGCCACCCGGGGCCATGATTCTCGGATCACAGATACGCAGTATTTT. Amino acids: CATRGHDSRITDTQYF.